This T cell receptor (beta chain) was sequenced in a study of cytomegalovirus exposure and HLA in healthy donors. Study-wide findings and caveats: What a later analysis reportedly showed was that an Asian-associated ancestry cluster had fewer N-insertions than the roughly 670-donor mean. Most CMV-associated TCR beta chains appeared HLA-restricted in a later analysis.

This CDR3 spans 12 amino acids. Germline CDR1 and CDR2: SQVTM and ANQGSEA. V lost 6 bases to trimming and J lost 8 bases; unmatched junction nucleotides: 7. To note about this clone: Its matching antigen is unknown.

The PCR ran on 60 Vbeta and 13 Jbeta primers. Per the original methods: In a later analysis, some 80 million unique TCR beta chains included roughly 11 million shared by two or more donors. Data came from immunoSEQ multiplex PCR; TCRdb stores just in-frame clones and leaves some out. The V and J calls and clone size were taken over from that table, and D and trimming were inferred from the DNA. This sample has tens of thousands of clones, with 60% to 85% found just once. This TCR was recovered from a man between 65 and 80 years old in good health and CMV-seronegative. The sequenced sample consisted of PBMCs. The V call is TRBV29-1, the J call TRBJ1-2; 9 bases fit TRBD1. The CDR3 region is CSVEQGAGGYTF. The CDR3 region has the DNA TGCAGCGTCGAACAGGGGGCTGGGGGCTACACCTTC.